A single sample gave rise to the 29 T cell receptor beta chains below, sequenced in a study of cytomegalovirus exposure and HLA in healthy donors (dated by TCRdb to the late 2010s). The library relied on the immunoSEQ multiplex PCR assay. The clones in this table, taken by TCRdb from immuneACCESS, are in-frame only. Not every clone is retained; where verified, under half of the shortfall comes from an unresolved V gene, and the cause of the rest is unknown. This sample is represented by about 400,000 clones; 80% to 90% of them were singletons. The ten largest clones add up to under 0.95% of the sample. Sequencing used PBMCs. These receptors were obtained from a woman younger than 30 in good health and CMV-seronegative.

The V call is TRBV18, the J call TRBJ2-5, with TRBD1 matching 7 bases. CDR1 KGHSH and CDR2 LQKENI come from the germline V gene. This CDR3 region has 15 residues. Trimming took 0 bases from V and 6 from J; bases not matched to a gene: 7. The CDR3: CASSPPSDRDKTQYF. The CDR3 bases are TGTGCCAGCTCACCACCTAGTGACAGGGATAAGACCCAGTACTTC.

V gene TRBV28 combines with J gene TRBJ2-1; 8 bases are shared with TRBD1. The length of the CDR3 is 14 residues. With V trimmed by 7 bases and J by 6 bases, 8 bases remained unmatched. Germline loops: CDR1 MDHEN, CDR2 SYDVKM. For the CDR3, the DNA is TGTGCCAGCATTGGGCAGGGGGCCGGCAATGAGCAGTTCTTC. This translates into CASIGQGAGNEQFF.

This sequence joins TRBV7-6 and TRBJ2-1; D call uncertain. The CDR3 runs to 12 residues. The V and J ends lost 1 base and 9 bases respectively, with 7 bases between them. The germline V gene encodes CDR1 SGHVS and CDR2 FNYEAQ. In DNA, the CDR3 is TGTGCCAGCAGCTTAGACGCCGGTGAGCAGTTCTTC. Translating gives CASSLDAGEQFF.

This sequence joins TRBV6-1 and TRBJ1-4, with D perhaps matching TRBD1 (5 bases). The V gene's germline CDR1 is MNHNS and CDR2 SASEGT. The V and J ends lost 3 bases and 7 bases respectively, with 18 bases between them. This CDR3 has 16 amino acids. CDR3 residues: CASSENGAGESEKLFF. The CDR3 region has the DNA TGTGCCAGCAGTGAGAACGGGGCGGGGGAGAGTGAAAAACTGTTTTTT.

V is TRBV6-1 and J is TRBJ2-7; tentative D call: TRBD1 (6 bases). Looked up from germline, CDR1 is MNHNS and CDR2 is SASEGT. CDR3 size: 13 residues. The V end was cut by 2 bases, the J end by 2 bases, with 7 bases between. The CDR3 region is CASSENRAYEQYF. The CDR3 DNA follows: TGTGCCAGCAGTGAAAACAGGGCCTACGAGCAGTACTTC.

The chain uses TRBV28 and TRBJ2-5; 10 bases are shared with TRBD2. There are 18 residues in the CDR3. V lost 3 bases to trimming and J lost 0 bases; unmatched junction nucleotides: 10. Germline V gene sequence: CDR1 MDHEN, CDR2 SYDVKM. The CDR3 DNA follows: TGTGCCAGCAGTTTGGTCCTTAGCGGGAGGAACCACCAAGAGACCCAGTACTTC. Encoded protein: CASSLVLSGRNHQETQYF.

The chain has TRBV13 and TRBJ1-6, with D perhaps matching TRBD1 (6 bases). The CDR3 covers 19 residues. Germline V lookup: CDR1 PRHDT, CDR2 FYEKMQ (reference sequence). V was cut by 1 base and J by 3 bases, with 19 bases left in between. The CDR3 nucleotides read TGTGCCAGCAGCTTAGCCTCCGTTGCGGGGGGCATCTATAATTCACCCCTCCACTTT. It is translated as CASSLASVAGGIYNSPLHF. Looking up the rest from reference TRBV13 and TRBJ1-6 gives the full variable domain: AAGVIQSPRHLIKEKRETATLKCYPIPRHDTVYWYQQGPGQDPQFLISFYEKMQSDKGSIPDRFSAQQFSDYHSELNMSSLELGDSALYFCASSLASVAGGIYNSPLHFGNGTRLTVT.

This clone was seen a handful of times. The chain is built from TRBV19 and TRBJ1-5, with 8 nucleotides matching TRBD1. CDR3 length equals 16 residues. With 4 bases clipped from V and 2 bases from J, the junction kept 7 bases outside the gene matches. Per the germline V gene, CDR1 is LNHDA and CDR2 is SQIVND (reference sequence). The CDR3 sequence is CASSTQGAGGNQPQHF. Here the CDR3 DNA reads TGTGCCAGTAGTACCCAGGGGGCGGGGGGCAATCAGCCCCAGCATTTT.

The chain combines TRBV6-6 with TRBJ2-6; D remains unclear. Trimming shortened V by 6 bases and J by 4 bases, and 10 bases separated the two germline ends. The germline CDR1 and CDR2 sequences are MNHNY and SVGAGI (reference sequence). This CDR3 comprises 14 residues. The CDR3 DNA sequence: TGTGCCAGCAGCCGAGAGGTGGGGGCCAACGTCCTGACTTTC. Translated: CASSREVGANVLTF.

This clone was found once. The chain recombines TRBV2 with TRBJ2-2; 8 bases match TRBD2. Trimming removed 10 bases from V and 0 bases from J; junction bases left unmatched: 13. The germline V gene encodes CDR1 SNHLY and CDR2 FYNNEI. The CDR3 consists of 17 residues. CDR3 nucleotides: TGTGCCACCACTCTTGGGGCGGGGGGAGCGAACACCGGGGAGCTGTTTTTT. Its translation: CATTLGAGGANTGELFF.

The CDR3 spells CASSQPGTTNEQFF. The CDR3 DNA follows: TGCGCCAGCAGCCAACCTGGGACTACCAATGAGCAGTTCTTC. The V call is TRBV4-1, the J call TRBJ2-1; 7 nucleotides agree with TRBD2. The length of the CDR3 is 14 residues. Germline V gives CDR1 MGHRA, CDR2 YSYEKL. J gave up 6 bases and V 2 bases, and 4 bases lay outside the gene matches.

The chain has TRBV27 and TRBJ2-2, with a weak D call TRBD2 (5 bases). CDR1 MNHEY and CDR2 SMNVEV come from the germline V gene (reference sequence). V lost 8 bases and J lost 1, with 14 bases in between. The CDR3 is 15 residues long. The CDR3 DNA reads as TGTGCCAGCTGCCCCGGGGTCCTGAACACCGGGGAGCTGTTTTTT. Its translation is CASCPGVLNTGELFF.

The chain joins TRBV11-3 to TRBJ2-2, with D maybe TRBD1 (6 bases). CDR3 length: 16 amino acids. From germline, CDR1 is SGHNT and CDR2 YENEEA. Trimming cost V 5 bases and J 5 bases, with 18 bases left between them. The CDR3 coding sequence is TGTGCCAGCAGCCCTCCCAGGGGTTGGTTAACCGGGGAGCTGTTTTTT. It codes for CASSPPRGWLTGELFF.

This rearrangement joins TRBV5-4 to TRBJ1-1, with 9 positions matching TRBD1. J lost 1 base, V lost 4 bases, and 8 bases had no gene match. The germline V gene has CDR1 SGHNT and CDR2 YYREEE (reference sequence). CDR3 length: 16 amino acids. This CDR3 reads CASSQDPGQGNTEAFF. The DNA for the CDR3 is TGTGCCAGCAGCCAAGATCCGGGACAGGGGAACACTGAAGCTTTCTTT. The full variable domain, rest sourced from reference TRBV5-4 and TRBJ1-1, is ETGVTQSPTHLIKTRGQQVTLRCSSQSGHNTVSWYQQALGQGPQFIFQYYREEENGRGNFPPRFSGLQFPNYSSELNVNALELDDSALYLCASSQDPGQGNTEAFFGQGTRLTVV.

V and J are TRBV19 and TRBJ1-5; 7 bases map to TRBD1. Losses at the gene ends were 6 bases for V and 4 bases for J; bases not matched to a gene: 12. This CDR3 is 16 amino acids long. Germline V lookup: CDR1 LNHDA, CDR2 SQIVND (reference sequence). The CDR3 region is CASSRYGRGTNQPQHF. The CDR3 DNA follows: TGTGCCAGTAGCCGATACGGCAGGGGGACTAATCAGCCCCAGCATTTT.

The chain recombines TRBV28 with TRBJ1-5; 7 nucleotides line up with TRBD1. From germline, CDR1 is MDHEN and CDR2 SYDVKM. The CDR3 totals 12 residues. The trim removed 6 bases at V and 11 bases at J, leaving 7 bases unmatched. For the CDR3, the DNA is TGTGCCAGCAGGTCGGGACAGTTGGCCCAGCATTTT. It codes for CASRSGQLAQHF.

V gene TRBV5-1 combines with J gene TRBJ2-5; D unresolved. Trimming pared 3 bases from V and 5 bases from J, leaving 11 bases between. CDR1 and CDR2 (germline): SGHRS, YFSETQ. The CDR3 length is 13 residues. CDR3 in amino acids: CASSSTVTETQYF. CDR3 sequence (DNA): TGCGCCAGCAGCTCCACTGTTACGGAGACCCAGTACTTC.

The chain joins TRBV7-8 to TRBJ2-5; 7 bases map to TRBD2. Losses at the gene ends were 8 bases for V and 9 bases for J; bases not matched to a gene: 12. Germline V gene data show CDR1 as SGHVS and CDR2 as FQNEAQ. This CDR3 is 13 amino acids long. CDR3 sequence (DNA): TGTGCCAGCCGCGAAAGGGGAGGGCGGGCCCAGTACTTC. Translation: CASRERGGRAQYF.

The V and J genes are TRBV11-3 and TRBJ2-1; the match to TRBD2 covers 9 bases. CDR3 length: 15 residues. CDR1 is SGHNT and CDR2 is YENEEA in the germline V gene. Trimming cost V 3 bases and J 7 bases; bases outside gene matches: 7. CDR3 sequence reads: CASSFSGSNANEQFF. CDR3 coding DNA: TGTGCCAGCAGCTTTAGCGGGAGTAACGCGAATGAGCAGTTCTTC. The whole variable domain, filled in from reference TRBV11-3 and TRBJ2-1, reads EAGVVQSPRYKIIEKKQPVAFWCNPISGHNTLYWYLQNLGQGPELLIRYENEEAVDDSQLPKDRFSAERLKGVDSTLKIQPAELGDSAVYLCASSFSGSNANEQFFGPGTRLTVL.

The V and J genes are TRBV2 and TRBJ2-7; 8 positions agree with TRBD2. This CDR3 has 18 amino acids. The V and J ends lost 0 bases and 4 bases, in that order; junction bases with no gene match: 14. Germline lookup yields CDR1 SNHLY and CDR2 FYNNEI. The CDR3 DNA is TGTGCCAGCAGTGAAGCCCCCAGCTGGGACGCGGGAGGTTACGAGCAGTACTTC. Residues: CASSEAPSWDAGGYEQYF.

V is TRBV6-5 and J is TRBJ2-5; 11 nucleotides line up with TRBD2. Trimming removed 6 bases from V and 5 bases from J; junction bases left unmatched: 8. CDR3 length: 15 amino acids. Germline V gene lookup returns CDR1 MNHEY and CDR2 SVGAGI. CDR3 DNA: TGTGCCAGCAGCTTTACTAGCGGGGGAGTGGAGACCCAGTACTTC. Its translation: CASSFTSGGVETQYF.

The rearrangement uses TRBV7-6 and TRBJ2-1; tentatively, D is TRBD2 (5 bases). V was trimmed by 2 bases and J by 5 bases, leaving 7 bases between them. The germline gives CDR1 SGHVS, CDR2 FNYEAQ. The CDR3 is 13 residues long. This CDR3 is CASSLSGNNEQFF. The CDR3 region has the DNA TGTGCCAGCAGCTTATCCGGGAACAATGAGCAGTTCTTC.

The chain uses TRBV6-1 and TRBJ1-3, with D unresolved. Germline values: CDR1 MNHNS, CDR2 SASEGT. Trimming left V 0 bases short and J 5 bases short, with 20 bases between. The CDR3 extends over 18 amino acids. CDR3: CASSEAGYLQSGRNTIYF. As DNA, the CDR3 is TGTGCCAGCAGTGAAGCGGGCTATCTGCAGAGCGGGAGAAACACCATATATTTT.

This clone has just one count. This chain links TRBV27 with TRBJ2-1; D is perhaps TRBD1 (6 bases). CDR1 MNHEY and CDR2 SMNVEV come from the germline V gene (reference sequence). The V end was cut by 0 bases, the J end by 13 bases, with 10 bases between. There are 12 residues in the CDR3. CDR3 sequence: CASSLSEGTQFF. The CDR3 DNA sequence: TGTGCCAGCAGTTTATCCGAGGGGACACAGTTCTTC.

The chain uses TRBV5-8 and TRBJ1-4; D not resolved. Trimming removed 8 bases from V and 4 bases from J, with 12 bases in between. This CDR3 contains 13 residues. Germline lookup yields CDR1 SGHTS and CDR2 YDEGEE. This CDR3 is CASRESFNEKLFF. The CDR3 DNA follows: TGTGCCAGTAGGGAGTCCTTTAATGAAAAACTGTTTTTT.

V gene TRBV4-2 combines with J gene TRBJ2-7, with 10 bases that match TRBD1. Germline V gene data show CDR1 as LGHNA and CDR2 as YNFKEQ. With V trimmed by 5 bases and J by 1 base, 11 bases remained unmatched. This CDR3 comprises 17 residues. The CDR3 DNA sequence: TGTGCCAGCAGCGAACAGGGGAGGACAGGGGGTTCCTACGAGCAGTACTTC. This translates into CASSEQGRTGGSYEQYF.

In its sample, this clone was seen once. The gene calls are TRBV27 and TRBJ2-4; 12 bases are shared with TRBD2. V trimming: 0 bases; J trimming: 6 bases; junction bases outside the gene matches: 6. The CDR3 covers 17 residues. Germline V gives CDR1 MNHEY, CDR2 SMNVEV (reference sequence). This CDR3 is CASSLSASGRASNIQYF. CDR3 DNA sequence: TGTGCCAGCAGTTTATCGGCTAGCGGGAGGGCCTCAAACATTCAGTACTTC.

This sequence joins TRBV5-6 and TRBJ1-5, with 8 bases identical to TRBD1. This CDR3 has 13 residues. V gave up 4 bases and J gave up 6 bases; unmatched junction bases: 3. Per germline, CDR1 SGHDT and CDR2 YYEEEE. The CDR3, as DNA: TGTGCCAGCAGCCTCGACAGGGGTCAGCCCCAGCATTTT. Amino acids: CASSLDRGQPQHF.

This chain uses TRBV6-1 with TRBJ1-3; D is unclear. Trimming took off 5 bases at V and 0 bases at J, with 8 bases between the two ends. CDR3 length equals 14 residues. Per the germline V gene, CDR1 is MNHNS and CDR2 is SASEGT. The CDR3 DNA sequence: TGTGCCAGCAGTCGGGATCGCTCTGGAAACACCATATATTTT. Residues: CASSRDRSGNTIYF.